The 15 T cell receptor beta chains below were found in one sample sequenced in a study of blood T cell repertoires in COVID-19. Measured with immunoSEQ multiplex PCR; TCRdb has only the in-frame clones, and not every one. The sample has 150,000 or so clones; approximately 85% are singletons. The material sequenced was peripheral blood. The receptors were sampled from a man aged 55 to 69 who had recovered from COVID-19.

The chain carries TRBV7-9 and TRBJ2-3; the D gene is possibly TRBD1 (6 bases). The CDR3 covers 13 residues. V was pared by 5 bases and J by 5 bases, with 11 bases between. Germline loops: CDR1 SEHNR, CDR2 FQNEAQ (reference sequence). The CDR3 loop reads CASSPRGRDTQYF. CDR3 nucleotides: TGTGCCAGCAGCCCAAGGGGGAGAGATACGCAGTATTTT.

This sequence joins TRBV5-4 and TRBJ2-7; D is unresolved. Per germline, CDR1 SGHNT and CDR2 YYREEE (reference sequence). Deletions cut 2 bases from V and 3 bases from J, with 15 bases between. The CDR3 has 15 residues. CDR3 coding DNA: TGTGCCAGCAGCTTAGGAGTCGCGGATATCTACGAGCAGTACTTC. It encodes CASSLGVADIYEQYF.

This clone was detected once. V and J are TRBV13 and TRBJ2-5, with 12 bases fitting TRBD2. The CDR3 totals 17 residues. Germline V CDR1 and CDR2: PRHDT, FYEKMQ (reference sequence). V lost 6 bases, J lost 4 bases, and 12 bases stayed unmatched. The CDR3 region is CASRKRLAGAKGETQYF. DNA for the CDR3: TGTGCCAGCAGGAAGCGACTAGCGGGGGCAAAGGGAGAGACCCAGTACTTC.

CDR3 region: CASSRGTGQGGYTF. CDR3 bases: TGTGCCAGCAGCAGAGGGACGGGCCAGGGGGGCTACACCTTC. The chain is built from TRBV7-8 and TRBJ1-2; D perhaps matches TRBD1 (6 bases). V was cut by 5 bases and J by 8 bases, with 18 bases left in between. There are 14 residues in the CDR3. Germline lookup yields CDR1 SGHVS and CDR2 FQNEAQ.

This CDR3 is CASSEQGENTEAFF. CDR3 in DNA: TGTGCCAGCAGCGAACAGGGGGAGAACACTGAAGCTTTCTTT. This chain uses TRBV7-9 with TRBJ1-1, with TRBD1 identical over 8 bases. The length of the CDR3 is 14 residues. Per germline, CDR1 SEHNR and CDR2 FQNEAQ (reference sequence). J was trimmed by 1 base and V by 5 bases; bases with no gene match: 3.

J is TRBJ2-1 and V is TRBV9; D not certain. Trimming stripped 0 bases from V and 7 bases from J, with 11 bases between. Germline CDR1 and CDR2: SGDLS and YYNGEE. CDR3 length: 14 residues. CDR3 DNA: TGTGCCAGCAGCGTAGCCGGAGCTTGGAATGAGCAGTTCTTC. It encodes CASSVAGAWNEQFF.

This clone was counted between two and nine times. The rearrangement uses TRBV4-2 and TRBJ2-7; TRBD1 agrees at 9 bases. CDR1 is LGHNA, CDR2 YNFKEQ, per germline. Trimming removed 1 base from V and 3 bases from J; junction bases left unmatched: 7. The CDR3 is 16 residues long. The chain's CDR3 is CASSQGPPGQGYEQYF. In DNA, the CDR3 is TGTGCCAGCAGCCAAGGGCCGCCGGGACAGGGCTACGAGCAGTACTTC.

This clone was found a few times. V usage is TRBV6-5 and J usage is TRBJ1-2, with D possibly TRBD1 on 5 matching bases. CDR1 and CDR2 from the germline V gene are MNHEY and SVGAGI. Trimming removed 5 bases from V and 4 bases from J, with 14 bases in between. There are 14 residues in the CDR3. The CDR3 spells CASSNGGDTYGYTF. CDR3 coding DNA: TGTGCCAGCAGTAACGGGGGAGATACCTATGGCTACACCTTC.

The gene calls are TRBV7-9 and TRBJ1-4; D unclear. In germline, CDR1 is SEHNR, CDR2 FQNEAQ (reference sequence). With 7 bases removed from V and 7 bases from J, the gap between germline ends came to 16 bases. This CDR3 spans 14 amino acids. CDR3 DNA sequence: TGTGCCAGCATCGACGGCGGGGTAGCTGAAAAACTGTTTTTT. It is translated as CASIDGGVAEKLFF. Drawing the rest from reference TRBV7-9 and TRBJ1-4, the complete variable domain is DTGVSQNPRHKITKRGQNVTFRCDPISEHNRLYWYRQTLGQGPEFLTYFQNEAQLEKSRLLSDRFSAERPKGSFSTLEIQRTEQGDSAMYLCASIDGGVAEKLFFGSGTQLSVL.

The genes are TRBV6-5 and TRBJ1-3, with TRBD1 as a possible D gene (5 bases). Germline values: CDR1 MNHEY, CDR2 SVGAGI. V was pared by 2 bases and J by 0 bases, with 11 bases between. The CDR3 runs to 16 residues. The chain's CDR3 is CASSYGGGSSGNTIYF. For the CDR3, the DNA is TGTGCCAGCAGTTACGGGGGGGGTTCCTCTGGAAACACCATATATTTT.

The chain couples TRBV28 to TRBJ1-1, with TRBD1 identical over 7 bases. The CDR3 runs to 14 residues. CDR1 and CDR2 (germline): MDHEN, SYDVKM. The J segment lost 2 bases and the V segment lost 5 bases, leaving 5 bases of the junction unmatched. The CDR3: CASSQQGRNTEAFF. DNA of the CDR3: TGTGCCAGCAGTCAACAGGGGAGAAACACTGAAGCTTTCTTT.

The chain employs TRBV4-1 and TRBJ2-7; 8 bases are shared with TRBD1. Unmatched junction bases numbered 3, after V lost 1 base and J lost 7 bases. The CDR3 runs 13 residues. The germline gives CDR1 MGHRA, CDR2 YSYEKL. CDR3 nucleotides: TGCGCCAGCAGCCAAGGGACAGGGCGGGAGCAGTACTTC. It yields the protein CASSQGTGREQYF.

The CDR3: CASSTGRGVVEQYF. DNA of the CDR3: TGCGCCAGCAGCACTGGCCGGGGAGTGGTCGAGCAGTACTTC. V and J are TRBV5-1 and TRBJ2-7, with D possibly matching TRBD2 (5 bases). The CDR3 consists of 14 residues. Germline-derived CDR1 and CDR2 are SGHRS and YFSETQ. Trimming cost V 4 bases and J 6 bases, with 17 bases left between them.

The chain carries TRBV7-9 and TRBJ1-1; D remains unclear. The CDR3 runs to 13 residues. V dropped 1 base and J dropped 11 bases, with 14 bases sitting between them. Germline V gene sequence: CDR1 SEHNR, CDR2 FQNEAQ (reference sequence). CDR3 sequence reads: CASSLDVGASAFF. The CDR3 DNA sequence: TGTGCCAGCAGCTTAGATGTTGGTGCGTCGGCTTTCTTT. Full variable domain (remainder filled in from reference TRBV7-9 and TRBJ1-1): DTGVSQNPRHKITKRGQNVTFRCDPISEHNRLYWYRQTLGQGPEFLTYFQNEAQLEKSRLLSDRFSAERPKGSFSTLEIQRTEQGDSAMYLCASSLDVGASAFFGQGTRLTVV.

V usage is TRBV23-1 and J usage is TRBJ2-2; TRBD1 matches at 7 bases. TRBV23-1 is identified as an open reading frame with a role that is uncertain. V lost 2 bases to trimming and J lost 5 bases; unmatched junction nucleotides: 14. The CDR3 spans 18 residues. CDR3 amino acids: CASSQGVPGQRFTGELFF. The CDR3 bases are TGCGCCAGCAGTCAAGGGGTACCGGGACAGAGGTTTACCGGGGAGCTGTTTTTT.